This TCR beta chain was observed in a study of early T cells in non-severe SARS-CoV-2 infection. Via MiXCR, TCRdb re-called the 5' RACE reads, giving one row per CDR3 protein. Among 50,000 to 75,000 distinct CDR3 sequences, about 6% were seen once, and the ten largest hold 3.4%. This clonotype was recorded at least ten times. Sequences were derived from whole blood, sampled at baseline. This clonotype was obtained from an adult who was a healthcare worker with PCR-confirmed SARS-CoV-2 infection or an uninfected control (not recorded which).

The CDR3 nucleotides read TGTGCCAGCAGTACCAGGTTCTACTCTGGAAACACCATATATTTT. Translated: CASSTRFYSGNTIYF. This rearrangement joins TRBV6-5 to TRBJ1-3; D is unresolved. There are 15 residues in the CDR3. Germline V gives CDR1 MNHEY, CDR2 SVGAGI. Trimming took 5 bases from V and 0 from J, leaving 11 bases between them.